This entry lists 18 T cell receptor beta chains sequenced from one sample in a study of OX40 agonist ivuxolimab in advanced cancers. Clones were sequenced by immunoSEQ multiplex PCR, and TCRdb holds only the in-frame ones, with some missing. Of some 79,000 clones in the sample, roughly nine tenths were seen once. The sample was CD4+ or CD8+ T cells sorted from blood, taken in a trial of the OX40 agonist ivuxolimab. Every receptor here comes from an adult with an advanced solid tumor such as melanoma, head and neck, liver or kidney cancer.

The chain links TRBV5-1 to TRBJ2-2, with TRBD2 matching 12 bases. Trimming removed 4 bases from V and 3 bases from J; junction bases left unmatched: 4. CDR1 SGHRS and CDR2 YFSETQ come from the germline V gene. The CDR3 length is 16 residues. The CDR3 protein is CASSIGTSGYTGELFF. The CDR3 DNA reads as TGCGCCAGCAGCATCGGGACTAGCGGGTACACCGGGGAGCTGTTTTTT.

The CDR3, as DNA: TGTGCCAGCTCACCCACACCCCCTGAGGAGCAGTACTTC. It codes for CASSPTPPEEQYF. The chain combines TRBV18 with TRBJ2-7; D call uncertain. Trimming stripped 3 bases from V and 7 bases from J, with 13 bases between. CDR3 length equals 13 residues. The germline V gene encodes CDR1 KGHSH and CDR2 LQKENI.

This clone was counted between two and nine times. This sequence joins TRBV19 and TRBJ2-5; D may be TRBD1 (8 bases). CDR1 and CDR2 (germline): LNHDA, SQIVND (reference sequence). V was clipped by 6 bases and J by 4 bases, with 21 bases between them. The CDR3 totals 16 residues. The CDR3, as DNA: TGTGCCAGTAGCTCGCAGGGGGCGGGGGTTTCAGAGACCCAGTACTTC. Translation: CASSSQGAGVSETQYF.

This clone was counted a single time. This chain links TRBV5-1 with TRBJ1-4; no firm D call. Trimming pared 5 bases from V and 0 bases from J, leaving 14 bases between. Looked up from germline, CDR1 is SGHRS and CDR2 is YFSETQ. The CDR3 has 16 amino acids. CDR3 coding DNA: TGCGCCAGCAGTTCCGCGTCGGGCGCAACTAATGAAAAACTGTTTTTT. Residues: CASSSASGATNEKLFF.

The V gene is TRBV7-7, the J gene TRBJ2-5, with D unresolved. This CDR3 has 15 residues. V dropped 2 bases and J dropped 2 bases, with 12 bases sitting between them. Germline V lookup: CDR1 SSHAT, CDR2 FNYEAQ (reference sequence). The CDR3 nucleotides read TGTGCCAGCAGCTTAAACCCAGGTCGGCAAGAGACCCAGTACTTC. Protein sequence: CASSLNPGRQETQYF.

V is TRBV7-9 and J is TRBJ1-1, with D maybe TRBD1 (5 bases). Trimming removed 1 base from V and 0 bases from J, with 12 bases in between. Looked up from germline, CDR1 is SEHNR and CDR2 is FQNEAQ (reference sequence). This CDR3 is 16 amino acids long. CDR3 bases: TGTGCCAGCAGCTTAGATTCGGGGGGGTTGAACACTGAAGCTTTCTTT. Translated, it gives CASSLDSGGLNTEAFF.

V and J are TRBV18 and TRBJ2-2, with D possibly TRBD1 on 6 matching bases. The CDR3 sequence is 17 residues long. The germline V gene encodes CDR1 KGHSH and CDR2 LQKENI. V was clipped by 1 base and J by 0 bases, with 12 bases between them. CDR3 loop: CASSPQWTVPNTGELFF. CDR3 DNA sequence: TGTGCCAGCTCACCACAATGGACAGTCCCGAACACCGGGGAGCTGTTTTTT.

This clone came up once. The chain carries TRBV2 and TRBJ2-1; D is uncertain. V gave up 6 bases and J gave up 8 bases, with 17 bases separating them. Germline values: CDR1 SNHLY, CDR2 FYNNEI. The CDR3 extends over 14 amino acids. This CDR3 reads CASRRTAGADEQFF. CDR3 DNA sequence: TGTGCCAGCAGGAGAACGGCCGGCGCGGATGAGCAGTTCTTC.

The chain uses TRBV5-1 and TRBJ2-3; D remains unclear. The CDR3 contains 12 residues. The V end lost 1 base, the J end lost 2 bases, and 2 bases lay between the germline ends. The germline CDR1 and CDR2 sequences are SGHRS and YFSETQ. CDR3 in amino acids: CASSLFTDTQYF. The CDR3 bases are TGCGCCAGCAGCTTGTTCACAGATACGCAGTATTTT.

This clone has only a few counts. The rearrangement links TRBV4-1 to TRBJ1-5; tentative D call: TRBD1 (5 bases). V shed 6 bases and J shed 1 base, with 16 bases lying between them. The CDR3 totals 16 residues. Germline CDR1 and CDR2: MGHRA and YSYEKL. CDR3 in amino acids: CASSLQGGFSNQPQHF. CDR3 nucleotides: TGCGCCAGCAGTCTTCAGGGTGGATTCAGCAATCAGCCCCAGCATTTT.

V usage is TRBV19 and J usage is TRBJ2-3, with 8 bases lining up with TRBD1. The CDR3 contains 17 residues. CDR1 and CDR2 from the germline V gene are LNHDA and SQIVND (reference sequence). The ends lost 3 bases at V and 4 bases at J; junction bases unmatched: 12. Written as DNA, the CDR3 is TGTGCCAGTAGTATGGGCCGAGGACAGGGAAACGCAGATACGCAGTATTTT. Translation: CASSMGRGQGNADTQYF.

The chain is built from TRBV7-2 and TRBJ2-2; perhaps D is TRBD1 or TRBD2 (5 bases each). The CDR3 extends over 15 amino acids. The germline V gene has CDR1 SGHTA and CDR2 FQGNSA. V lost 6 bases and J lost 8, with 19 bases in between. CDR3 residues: CASSSSPGRGGELFF. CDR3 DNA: TGTGCCAGCAGTTCATCTCCGGGGCGCGGGGGGGAGCTGTTTTTT.

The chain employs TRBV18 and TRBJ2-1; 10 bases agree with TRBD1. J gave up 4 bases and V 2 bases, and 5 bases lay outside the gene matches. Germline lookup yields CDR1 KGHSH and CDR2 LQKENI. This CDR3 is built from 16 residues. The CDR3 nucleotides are TGTGCCAGCTCACCAGATGACAGGGGGCTTTACAATGAGCAGTTCTTC. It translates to CASSPDDRGLYNEQFF. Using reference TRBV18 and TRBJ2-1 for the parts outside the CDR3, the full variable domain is NAGVMQNPRHLVRRRGQEARLRCSPMKGHSHVYWYRQLPEEGLKFMVYLQKENIIDESGMPKERFSAEFPKEGPSILRIQQVVRGDSAAYFCASSPDDRGLYNEQFFGPGTRLTVL.

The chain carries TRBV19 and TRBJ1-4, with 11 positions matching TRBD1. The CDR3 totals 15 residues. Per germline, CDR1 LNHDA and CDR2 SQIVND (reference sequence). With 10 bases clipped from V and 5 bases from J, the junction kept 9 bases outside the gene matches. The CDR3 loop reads CATRGTGGQNEKLFF. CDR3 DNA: TGTGCCACAAGGGGGACAGGGGGTCAAAATGAAAAACTGTTTTTT.

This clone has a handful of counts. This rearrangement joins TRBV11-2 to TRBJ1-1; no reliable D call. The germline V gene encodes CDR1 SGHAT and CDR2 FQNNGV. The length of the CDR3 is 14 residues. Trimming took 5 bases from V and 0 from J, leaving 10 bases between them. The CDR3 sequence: CASSTQTMNTEAFF. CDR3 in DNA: TGTGCCAGCAGCACCCAGACCATGAACACTGAAGCTTTCTTT. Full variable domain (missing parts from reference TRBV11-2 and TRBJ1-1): EAGVAQSPRYKIIEKRQSVAFWCNPISGHATLYWYQQILGQGPKLLIQFQNNGVVDDSQLPKDRFSAERLKGVDSTLKIQPAKLEDSAVYLCASSTQTMNTEAFFGQGTRLTVV.

The CDR3, as DNA: TGTGCCAGCTCACCATTGGGGCGCGGAGACAATCAGCCCCAGCATTTT. Translating it yields CASSPLGRGDNQPQHF. V usage is TRBV18 and J usage is TRBJ1-5; D is possibly TRBD1 (5 bases). CDR3 length equals 16 residues. Germline loops: CDR1 KGHSH, CDR2 LQKENI. Trimming shortened V by 2 bases and J by 3 bases, and 14 bases separated the two germline ends.

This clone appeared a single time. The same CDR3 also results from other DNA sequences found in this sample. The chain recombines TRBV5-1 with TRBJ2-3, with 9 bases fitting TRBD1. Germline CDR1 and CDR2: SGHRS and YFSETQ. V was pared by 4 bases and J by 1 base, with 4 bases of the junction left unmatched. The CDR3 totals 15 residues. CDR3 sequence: CASSLDRGGTDTQYF. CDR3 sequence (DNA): TGCGCCAGCAGCCTGGACAGGGGAGGCACAGATACGCAGTATTTT.

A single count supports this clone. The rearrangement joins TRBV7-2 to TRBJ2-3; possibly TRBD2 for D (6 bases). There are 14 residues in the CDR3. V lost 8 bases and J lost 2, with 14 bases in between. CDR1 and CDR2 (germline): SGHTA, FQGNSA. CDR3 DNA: TGTGCCAGCGGAAGCGGGCACTACACAGATACGCAGTATTTT. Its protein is CASGSGHYTDTQYF.